These 3 T cell receptor beta chains were sequenced from one sample in a study of T-cell reconstitution after alpha-beta-depleted transplantation in children. Unique molecular identifiers were incorporated during preparation of the TCRbeta library. TCRdb passed the PCR reads through MiXCR, listing each CDR3 protein once. This sample has a few hundred thousand distinct CDR3 sequences, with 25% to 30% found just once. This sample comprised PBMCs, obtained before TCRalphabeta/CD19-depleted stem cell transplant. These receptors were taken from a boy in the first two years of life with Wiskott-Aldrich syndrome, due to receive a stem cell transplant.

This clonotype was found a few times. The V call is TRBV28, the J call TRBJ1-1; TRBD1 is a possible D gene (6 bases). CDR1 MDHEN and CDR2 SYDVKM come from the germline V gene. The CDR3 length is 13 residues. The V and J ends lost 7 bases and 3 bases respectively, with 12 bases between them. CDR3 DNA: TGTGCCAGCATCCCCACAGGGTACACTGAAGCTTTCTTT. It is translated as CASIPTGYTEAFF.

This clonotype was observed at least ten times. V is TRBV12-3 or TRBV12-4 and J is TRBJ2-7; D may match TRBD1 or TRBD2 (6 bases each). The V and J ends lost 3 bases and 1 base respectively, with 16 bases between them. The CDR3 is made up of 16 amino acids. The CDR3 coding sequence is TGTGCCAGCAGTTTGGATTGGGGGGCAACGTCCTACGAGCAGTACTTC. Its protein product is CASSLDWGATSYEQYF.

This clonotype was found a few times. This chain links TRBV5-1 with TRBJ2-3; 11 bases are a match to TRBD2. The CDR3 spans 16 residues. The ends lost 4 bases at V and 4 bases at J; junction bases unmatched: 8. Germline CDR1 is SGHRS and CDR2 is YFSETQ. The CDR3 sequence: CASSSALSGRADTQYF. DNA of the CDR3: TGCGCCAGCAGCAGCGCCCTTAGCGGGAGGGCAGATACGCAGTATTTT.